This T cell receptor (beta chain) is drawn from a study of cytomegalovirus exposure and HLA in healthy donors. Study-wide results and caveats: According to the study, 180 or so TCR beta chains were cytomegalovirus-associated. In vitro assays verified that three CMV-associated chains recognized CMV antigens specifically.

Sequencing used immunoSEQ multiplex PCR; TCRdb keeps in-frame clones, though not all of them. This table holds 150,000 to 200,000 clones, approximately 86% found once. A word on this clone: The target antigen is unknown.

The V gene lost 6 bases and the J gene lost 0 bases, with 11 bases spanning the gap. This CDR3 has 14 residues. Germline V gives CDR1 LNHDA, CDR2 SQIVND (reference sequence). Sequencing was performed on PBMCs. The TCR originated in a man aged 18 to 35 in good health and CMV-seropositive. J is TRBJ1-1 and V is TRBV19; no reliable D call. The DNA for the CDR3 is TGTGCCAGTAGCCCGCTAACTTTGAACACTGAAGCTTTCTTT. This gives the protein CASSPLTLNTEAFF.